The entry that follows covers one TCR beta chain sequence. Germline CDR1 SGHKS, CDR2 YYEKEE (reference sequence). The CDR3 has 14 residues. Trimming cost V 7 bases and J 1 base; bases outside gene matches: 6. Original handling: Cell counts per sample came from amplifying reference gene primers. Profiled with immunoSEQ multiplex PCR; TCRdb holds only in-frame clones, not every one. V and J calls plus clone size are reproduced from that table; the DNA served to infer D and trimming. Altogether 300,000 to 400,000 clones are present, approximately 86% being singletons, with the ten largest covering roughly 7.2%. This record comes from a study of blood T cell repertoires in COVID-19.

The sequenced material came from peripheral blood. V is TRBV5-5 and J is TRBJ1-1; TRBD1 agrees at 8 bases. The source is a woman aged 60-75 years with COVID-19, enrolled during active disease. Here the CDR3 DNA reads TGTGCCAGCGAGAGTGGACAGGGGAACACTGAAGCTTTCTTT. Protein product: CASESGQGNTEAFF.